This is a list of T cell receptor beta chains from one sample in a study of blood T cell repertoires in COVID-19. Method: immunoSEQ multiplex PCR; TCRdb's copy keeps in-frame clones and lacks some. The sample lists roughly 200,000 clones, 88% occurring once. The sequenced sample was peripheral blood. The receptors come from a man between 18 and 29 years old with active or convalescent COVID-19. Each CDR3 is given with its conserved first and last residue. The order of the fields is V gene, J gene, D gene, clone size, CDR3 protein, CDR3 DNA. A D gene is named only where the DNA matches it firmly. The size field is filled for only some rows; it gives once, few, many or a size class.

TRBV28	TRBJ1-2	-	-	CASSQTTVVYGYTF	TGTGCCAGCAGCCAGACGACAGTGGTGTATGGCTACACCTTC
TRBV6-5	TRBJ1-6	-	-	CASRKGGQRNSPLHF	TGTGCCAGCAGAAAAGGGGGACAAAGAAATTCACCCCTCCACTTT
TRBV4-2	TRBJ2-7	TRBD2	-	CASSQGSGLAGVHEQYF	TGTGCCAGCAGCCAAGGGTCGGGACTAGCGGGTGTACACGAGCAGTACTTC
TRBV30	TRBJ2-7	-	-	CAWSVLGSRNYEQYF	TGTGCCTGGAGTGTACTGGGGAGTCGGAACTACGAGCAGTACTTC
TRBV7-2	TRBJ2-3	-	-	CASSPGVKDTQYF	TGTGCCAGCAGTCCGGGAGTTAAAGATACGCAGTATTTT
TRBV7-9	TRBJ2-7	TRBD2	-	CASSKGEGTYEQYF	TGTGCCAGCAGCAAAGGGGAGGGGACCTACGAGCAGTACTTC
TRBV7-2	TRBJ1-6	-	once	CASSTTLNSPLHF	TGTGCCAGCAGCACGACTCTGAATTCACCCCTCCACTTT
TRBV18	TRBJ1-1	TRBD1	-	CASSRGTGGSGTEAFF	TGTGCCAGCTCACGCGGGACAGGGGGCTCCGGCACTGAAGCTTTCTTT
TRBV5-1	TRBJ2-3	TRBD1	-	CASSLAGTGSADTQYF	TGCGCCAGCAGCCTGGCTGGGACAGGGAGTGCAGATACGCAGTATTTT
TRBV28	TRBJ2-7	-	-	CASSLPGSTYEQYF	TGTGCCAGCAGTCTGCCCGGGTCGACCTACGAGCAGTACTTC
TRBV19	TRBJ1-1	-	-	CASSTRRGRGNTPEAFF	TGTGCCAGTAGCACCCGGCGGGGGAGGGGAAACACACCTGAAGCTTTCTTT
TRBV7-9	TRBJ1-2	-	-	CASSFTEQAYGYTF	TGTGCCAGCAGCTTTACCGAACAGGCTTATGGCTACACCTTC
TRBV5-1	TRBJ2-3	TRBD2	-	CASSLRGLAGDTQYF	TGCGCCAGCAGCTTGCGGGGACTAGCGGGGGATACGCAGTATTTT
TRBV19	TRBJ1-2	-	few	CASSLDYSNGYTF	TGTGCCAGTAGTCTTGATTACAGTAACGGCTACACCTTC
TRBV19	TRBJ2-3	-	-	CASRKRARRGQEDTQYF	TGTGCCAGTAGAAAGCGGGCGCGTAGGGGGCAGGAAGATACGCAGTATTTT
TRBV2	TRBJ1-2	TRBD1	once	CASSENGQGISGYTF	TGTGCCAGCAGTGAGAATGGACAGGGAATAAGCGGCTACACCTTC
TRBV3-1/TRBV3-2	TRBJ2-2	-	-	CASSQGGLMNAGELFF	TGTGCCAGCAGCCAGGGGGGTCTTATGAACGCCGGGGAGCTGTTTTTT
TRBV4-3	TRBJ2-7	-	-	CASSPGQPHSYEQYF	TGCGCCAGCAGCCCTGGACAGCCTCACTCCTACGAGCAGTACTTC
TRBV5-6	TRBJ1-1	-	once	CASSYGQSNTEAFF	TGTGCCAGCAGCTATGGACAGTCGAACACTGAAGCTTTCTTT
TRBV4-2	TRBJ2-1	-	-	CASSPTRSGNEQFF	TGTGCCAGCAGCCCGACTCGTTCTGGGAATGAGCAGTTCTTC
TRBV10-2	TRBJ2-3	-	-	CATKLAPALSAGTQYF	TGCGCCACCAAACTAGCCCCAGCGCTTTCGGCTGGTACGCAGTATTTT
TRBV11-1	TRBJ2-7	-	-	CASSPGVRILSYEQYF	TGTGCCAGCAGCCCAGGGGTCAGGATACTCTCCTACGAGCAGTACTTC
TRBV27	TRBJ1-2	TRBD1	-	CASSSAGTGGNYGYTF	TGTGCCAGCAGTTCAGCCGGGACAGGGGGCAACTATGGCTACACCTTC
TRBV7-8	TRBJ2-7	-	once	CASSLGLLGEVKYEQYF	TGTGCCAGCAGCTTGGGCCTCTTGGGGGAGGTAAAATACGAGCAGTACTTC
TRBV5-4	TRBJ1-6	-	-	CASSLGARANNSPLHF	TGTGCCAGCAGCCTGGGTGCCAGGGCGAATAATTCACCCCTCCACTTT
TRBV5-1	TRBJ2-1	TRBD2	-	CASSLVPSGRPPNEQFF	TGCGCCAGCAGCTTGGTTCCTAGCGGGAGGCCCCCCAATGAGCAGTTCTTC
TRBV19	TRBJ2-4	-	-	CASSLESIPENIQYF	TGTGCCAGTAGTCTGGAGTCCATACCGGAAAACATTCAGTACTTC
TRBV7-2	TRBJ2-5	TRBD2	once	CASSLDYSGGQETQYF	TGTGCCAGCAGCTTAGATTATAGCGGGGGACAAGAGACCCAGTACTTC
TRBV7-7	TRBJ2-5	TRBD1	-	CASSSGQGAQETQYF	TGTGCCAGCAGCTCCGGACAGGGGGCACAAGAGACCCAGTACTTC
TRBV5-4	TRBJ2-3	-	once	CASSLAAGSTDTQYF	TGTGCCAGCAGCTTGGCAGCGGGTAGCACAGATACGCAGTATTTT
TRBV27	TRBJ1-5	TRBD1	few	CASSFSGGQPQHF	TGTGCCAGCAGTTTTTCAGGGGGTCAGCCCCAGCATTTT
TRBV7-9	TRBJ2-2	-	-	CASSLAGLNTGELFF	TGTGCCAGCAGCTTAGCGGGACTCAACACCGGGGAGCTGTTTTTT
TRBV29-1	TRBJ2-3	-	-	CSVEDQLPTRRYTQYF	TGCAGCGTTGAAGATCAACTCCCTACCCGGAGGTATACGCAGTATTTT
TRBV21-1	TRBJ2-7	-	-	CASSKIFVGSRPLRENEQYF	TGTGCCAGCAGCAAAATATTCGTAGGTAGCAGACCCCTACGTGAGAACGAGCAGTACTTC
TRBV7-8	TRBJ2-5	-	-	CASSLAGPQGETQYF	TGTGCCAGCAGCTTAGCAGGACCCCAGGGAGAGACCCAGTACTTC
TRBV6-5	TRBJ1-6	-	-	CASQDSYNSPLHF	TGTGCCAGCCAAGACAGTTATAATTCACCCCTCCACTTT